The 31 T cell receptor beta chains below were found in one sample sequenced in a study of blood T cell repertoires in COVID-19. Here immunoSEQ multiplex PCR was the method, and the copy in TCRdb shows in-frame clones only, minus some. The sample includes 110,000 to 150,000 clones, approximately 86% of them seen just once. Sequencing input: peripheral blood. These receptors originate from a human donor in a cohort sampled during active COVID-19.

This clone was seen more than once but under ten times. This chain connects TRBV28 to TRBJ1-5; tentatively, D is TRBD1 (5 bases). The CDR3 covers 16 residues. Germline CDR1 MDHEN, CDR2 SYDVKM. The germline V and J ends were trimmed by 6 bases and 1 base, with 16 bases remaining between them. The CDR3 sequence is CASRRPWGGSNQPQHF. CDR3 nucleotides: TGTGCCAGCAGGCGACCCTGGGGGGGAAGCAATCAGCCCCAGCATTTT.

V is TRBV9 and J is TRBJ2-5, with TRBD2 as a possible D gene (5 bases). The CDR3 contains 15 residues. The V and J ends lost 4 bases and 5 bases respectively, with 18 bases between them. Germline CDR1 is SGDLS and CDR2 is YYNGEE. The DNA for the CDR3 is TGTGCCAGCAGCCCGGACGGTAGCGTGGTGGAGACCCAGTACTTC. Translation: CASSPDGSVVETQYF. Together with reference TRBV9 and TRBJ2-5, the CDR3 gives the full variable domain: DSGVTQTPKHLITATGQRVTLRCSPRSGDLSVYWYQQSLDQGLQFLIQYYNGEERAKGNILERFSAQQFPDLHSELNLSSLELGDSALYFCASSPDGSVVETQYFGPGTRLLVL.

The sample holds a few counts of this clone. The V and J genes are TRBV4-1 and TRBJ2-3, with 11 bases aligning to TRBD2. The CDR3 length is 17 residues. Germline V gives CDR1 MGHRA, CDR2 YSYEKL. The V and J ends lost 1 base and 4 bases, in that order; junction bases with no gene match: 7. The CDR3 sequence is CASSQGIAGGPADTQYF. As DNA, the CDR3 is TGCGCCAGCAGCCAAGGTATAGCGGGAGGGCCGGCAGATACGCAGTATTTT.

This clone was seen a single time. The CDR3 reads CASSLRDPGPGTEAFF. The CDR3 region has the DNA TGTGCCAGCAGTTTGCGGGACCCGGGCCCGGGGACTGAAGCTTTCTTT. This chain joins TRBV28 and TRBJ1-1; a possible D gene is TRBD1 (5 bases). The CDR3 sequence is 16 residues long. Germline CDR1 MDHEN, CDR2 SYDVKM. V lost 3 bases to trimming and J lost 5 bases, with 19 bases between them.

The chain recombines TRBV6-6 with TRBJ1-4; TRBD1 matches at 7 bases. Germline CDR1 and CDR2: MNHNY and SVGAGI (reference sequence). V lost 0 bases and J lost 8; bases outside the gene matches: 6. The CDR3 covers 15 residues. CDR3 sequence reads: CASSYSGQQGEKLFF. The CDR3 DNA is TGTGCCAGCAGTTACTCGGGACAGCAGGGCGAAAAACTGTTTTTT.

This chain uses TRBV5-1 with TRBJ1-4; 7 bases line up with TRBD1. The trim removed 7 bases at V and 0 bases at J, leaving 9 bases unmatched. The CDR3 consists of 16 residues. Germline loops: CDR1 SGHRS, CDR2 YFSETQ. The DNA of the CDR3 is TGCGCCAGCCGCGAGGGGGCCGCCCCAACTAATGAAAAACTGTTTTTT. It specifies CASREGAAPTNEKLFF.

This chain uses TRBV18 with TRBJ2-5, with 7 bases fitting TRBD2. V was clipped by 5 bases and J by 1 base; unmatched bases: 4. The CDR3 has 14 amino acids. Germline V gives CDR1 KGHSH, CDR2 LQKENI. CDR3 amino acids: CASSSTSVQETQYF. The CDR3, as DNA: TGTGCCAGCTCAAGTACTAGCGTCCAAGAGACCCAGTACTTC.

This clone was seen once. This sequence joins TRBV29-1 and TRBJ2-5; 7 bases fit TRBD2. With 2 bases clipped from V and 2 bases from J, the junction kept 14 bases outside the gene matches. Germline V gives CDR1 SQVTM, CDR2 ANQGSEA. The CDR3 runs to 17 residues. The CDR3 nucleotides are TGCAGCGTTGAAAGCGGCTGGATAGCGGGCCCACAAGAGACCCAGTACTTC. Amino acids: CSVESGWIAGPQETQYF.

The chain links TRBV7-2 to TRBJ2-5; TRBD2 is a possible D gene (6 bases). The V gene's germline CDR1 is SGHTA and CDR2 FQGNSA. Trimming cost V 4 bases and J 5 bases, with 17 bases left between them. This CDR3 region has 15 residues. The CDR3 here is CASSSILARWETQYF. In nucleotides, the CDR3 is TGTGCCAGCAGCTCTATCCTAGCGAGGTGGGAGACCCAGTACTTC.

This sequence joins TRBV5-1 and TRBJ2-5, with TRBD2 as a possible D gene (6 bases). The V and J ends lost 0 bases and 3 bases respectively, with 12 bases between them. Germline CDR1 reads SGHRS; CDR2 reads YFSETQ. This CDR3 has 15 amino acids. This chain's CDR3 is CASSLGHSGKETQYF. The CDR3 coding sequence is TGCGCCAGCAGCTTGGGGCATAGCGGTAAAGAGACCCAGTACTTC.

This clone came up a few times. The chain recombines TRBV6-1 with TRBJ1-5, with unresolved D. The ends were cut back, 2 bases at V and 2 bases at J, with 7 bases in the middle. The germline CDR1 and CDR2 sequences are MNHNS and SASEGT. The CDR3 totals 14 residues. The chain's CDR3 is CASSEQVGNQPQHF. The CDR3 DNA is TGTGCCAGCAGTGAACAGGTCGGCAATCAGCCCCAGCATTTT.

The rearrangement joins TRBV30 to TRBJ2-5; TRBD1 matches at 7 bases. This CDR3 contains 13 residues. The germline V gene encodes CDR1 GTSNPN and CDR2 SVGIG (reference sequence). The junction had 5 bases not matched to a gene; V was cut back by 2 bases and J by 5 bases. The CDR3 protein is CAWSRGGRETQYF. The DNA of the CDR3 is TGTGCCTGGAGTCGAGGGGGCCGGGAGACCCAGTACTTC. Full variable domain (remainder filled in from reference TRBV30 and TRBJ2-5): SQTIHQWPATLVQPVGSPLSLECTVEGTSNPNLYWYRQAAGRGLQLLFYSVGIGQISSEVPQNLSASRPQDRQFILSSKKLLLSDSGFYLCAWSRGGRETQYFGPGTRLLVL.

The V and J genes are TRBV7-9 and TRBJ2-1, with D tentatively TRBD2 (6 bases). The CDR3 contains 12 residues. The germline V gene encodes CDR1 SEHNR and CDR2 FQNEAQ (reference sequence). V was cut by 2 bases and J by 9 bases, with 8 bases left in between. The CDR3: CASSLLAIEQFF. For the CDR3, the DNA is TGTGCCAGCAGCTTACTAGCGATTGAGCAGTTCTTC. Looking up the rest from reference TRBV7-9 and TRBJ2-1 gives the full variable domain: DTGVSQNPRHKITKRGQNVTFRCDPISEHNRLYWYRQTLGQGPEFLTYFQNEAQLEKSRLLSDRFSAERPKGSFSTLEIQRTEQGDSAMYLCASSLLAIEQFFGPGTRLTVL.

This clone showed up just a few times. The V call is TRBV10-3, the J call TRBJ2-7; TRBD2 agrees at 7 bases. J was trimmed by 6 bases and V by 3 bases; bases with no gene match: 2. Germline V gene sequence: CDR1 ENHRY, CDR2 SYGVKD. The CDR3 sequence is 12 residues long. The DNA of the CDR3 is TGTGCCATCAGTGAAGGGAGGGCCGAGCAGTACTTC. This codes for CAISEGRAEQYF.

The chain joins TRBV27 to TRBJ1-1; possibly TRBD1 for D (6 bases). Germline V CDR1 and CDR2: MNHEY, SMNVEV (reference sequence). The V and J ends lost 5 bases and 3 bases respectively, with 34 bases between them. This CDR3 is built from 21 residues. CDR3 in DNA: TGTGCCAGCAGTCTCCGTAGGGCAGGGGAGCGATTTAGGGGAGAGCACACTGAAGCTTTCTTT. Its translation is CASSLRRAGERFRGEHTEAFF.

The J gene is TRBJ2-5, the V gene TRBV4-1; TRBD1 aligns across 10 bases. After removal of 5 bases from V and 2 bases from J, the junction contained 5 bases not matched to a gene. This CDR3 spans 15 amino acids. CDR1 is MGHRA, CDR2 YSYEKL, per germline. The CDR3 bases are TGCGCCAGCAGCGCCCGGGACAGGGGTCAAGAGACCCAGTACTTC. It yields the protein CASSARDRGQETQYF.

The V call is TRBV30, the J call TRBJ1-3; TRBD1 matches 9 bases. Trimming removed 5 bases from V and 2 bases from J; junction bases left unmatched: 4. The CDR3 totals 14 residues. Germline V gene lookup returns CDR1 GTSNPN and CDR2 SVGIG (reference sequence). In nucleotides, the CDR3 is TGTGCCTGGCGGGACAGGGTCACTGGAAACACCATATATTTT. Protein: CAWRDRVTGNTIYF.

The rearrangement joins TRBV13 to TRBJ2-7; 9 bases align to TRBD2. Germline CDR1 is PRHDT and CDR2 is FYEKMQ (reference sequence). V was pared by 2 bases and J by 2 bases, with 1 base of the junction left unmatched. The length of the CDR3 is 14 residues. The CDR3 DNA sequence: TGTGCCAGCAGCTTAAGACTAGCGGCCTACGAGCAGTACTTC. Encoded protein: CASSLRLAAYEQYF.

This chain uses TRBV10-3 with TRBJ2-1; 11 nucleotides line up with TRBD2. The CDR3 sequence is 16 residues long. Per the germline V gene, CDR1 is ENHRY and CDR2 is SYGVKD. Unmatched junction bases numbered 10, after V lost 6 bases and J lost 6 bases. Written as DNA, the CDR3 is TGTGCCATCAGCCAATTCCTAGCGGGAGGACCCAATGAGCAGTTCTTC. This encodes CAISQFLAGGPNEQFF.

The CDR3 DNA is TGTGCCAGCAGGATAGGGGGGGTTGGAAACACCATATATTTT. This gives the protein CASRIGGVGNTIYF. V gene TRBV6-5 combines with J gene TRBJ1-3; tentatively, D is TRBD1 (6 bases). Germline V CDR1 and CDR2: MNHEY, SVGAGI. The CDR3 extends over 14 amino acids. Trimming removed 6 bases from V and 3 bases from J, with 12 bases in between.

The J gene is TRBJ2-1, the V gene TRBV5-6; TRBD2 matches 8 bases. With 3 bases clipped from V and 0 bases from J, the junction kept 2 bases outside the gene matches. Germline values: CDR1 SGHDT, CDR2 YYEEEE. This CDR3 is built from 15 residues. The CDR3: CASSSGTSSYNEQFF. The CDR3 nucleotides are TGTGCCAGCAGCTCCGGGACTAGCTCCTACAATGAGCAGTTCTTC.

The chain has TRBV28 and TRBJ2-1, with 8 bases aligning to TRBD2. This CDR3 contains 14 residues. Looked up from germline, CDR1 is MDHEN and CDR2 is SYDVKM. After removal of 5 bases from V and 5 bases from J, the junction contained 5 bases not matched to a gene. CDR3 nucleotides: TGTGCCAGCAGTATCTCCGGGGGGGACAATGAGCAGTTCTTC. It encodes CASSISGGDNEQFF.

The gene calls are TRBV28 and TRBJ2-5; TRBD2 aligns across 8 bases. V lost 4 bases to trimming and J lost 5 bases; unmatched junction nucleotides: 3. CDR3 length: 13 amino acids. Per the germline V gene, CDR1 is MDHEN and CDR2 is SYDVKM. CDR3 residues: CASSYRGGETQYF. The CDR3 DNA sequence: TGTGCCAGCAGTTACCGGGGGGGGGAGACCCAGTACTTC. The full variable domain, rest sourced from reference TRBV28 and TRBJ2-5, is DVKVTQSSRYLVKRTGEKVFLECVQDMDHENMFWYRQDPGLGLRLIYFSYDVKMKEKGDIPEGYSVSREKKERFSLILESASTNQTSMYLCASSYRGGETQYFGPGTRLLVL.

V gene TRBV19 combines with J gene TRBJ1-5, with no clear D. Trimming removed 8 bases from V and 4 bases from J, with 9 bases in between. Per germline, CDR1 LNHDA and CDR2 SQIVND (reference sequence). This CDR3 is 12 amino acids long. In DNA form, the CDR3 reads TGTGCCAGTTGGGCTCCGAATCAGCCCCAGCATTTT. Translating it yields CASWAPNQPQHF. The whole variable domain, remainder taken from reference TRBV19 and TRBJ1-5, is DGGITQSPKYLFRKEGQNVTLSCEQNLNHDAMYWYRQDPGQGLRLIYYSQIVNDFQKGDIAEGYSVSREKKESFPLTVTSAQKNPTAFYLCASWAPNQPQHFGDGTRLSIL.

The CDR3 nucleotides read TGTGCCAGTAGTCCCACAGACACCTCCTACGAGCAGTACTTC. Translation: CASSPTDTSYEQYF. V and J are TRBV19 and TRBJ2-7, with no clear D. CDR1 and CDR2 from the germline V gene are LNHDA and SQIVND (reference sequence). There are 14 residues in the CDR3. Trimming removed 5 bases at V and 0 bases at J, with 11 bases between.

The chain combines TRBV24-1 with TRBJ2-5; 11 bases match TRBD2. J was trimmed by 5 bases and V by 4 bases; bases with no gene match: 8. The germline V gene has CDR1 KGHDR and CDR2 SFDVKD. The CDR3 contains 16 residues. For the CDR3, the DNA is TGTGCCACCAGTGAGACACTAGCGGGAGAATGGGAGACCCAGTACTTC. It is translated as CATSETLAGEWETQYF.

The chain employs TRBV6-1 and TRBJ1-5, with 8 bases that match TRBD1. This CDR3 contains 15 residues. V shed 1 base, J shed 2 bases, and the junction held 1 base outside the gene matches. CDR1 and CDR2 from the germline V gene are MNHNS and SASEGT. CDR3: CASSEGTGRNQPQHF. CDR3 bases: TGTGCCAGCAGTGAAGGGACAGGGCGCAATCAGCCCCAGCATTTT.

The chain carries TRBV28 and TRBJ1-6; TRBD1 matches at 7 bases. Germline V gene sequence: CDR1 MDHEN, CDR2 SYDVKM. The CDR3 is 14 amino acids. V was pared by 5 bases and J by 4 bases, with 2 bases of the junction left unmatched. This chain's CDR3 is CASSPQGYNSPLHF. The CDR3 bases are TGTGCCAGCAGTCCACAGGGGTATAATTCACCCCTCCACTTT.

This sequence joins TRBV19 and TRBJ2-4, with D perhaps matching TRBD2 (7 bases). The CDR3 is made up of 16 amino acids. The V gene's germline CDR1 is LNHDA and CDR2 SQIVND (reference sequence). V dropped 7 bases and J dropped 7 bases, with 23 bases sitting between them. The DNA for the CDR3 is TGTGCCAGTACTAAAGGATCCCTCCGGGGGGCGAACATTCAGTACTTC. Encoded protein: CASTKGSLRGANIQYF.

This chain links TRBV5-1 with TRBJ2-1; 7 nucleotides line up with TRBD2. The CDR3 contains 14 residues. CDR1 SGHRS and CDR2 YFSETQ come from the germline V gene. Trimming at V came to 4 bases and at J to 8 bases, leaving 9 bases not matched to a gene. This CDR3 is CASSPAGEYDEQFF. For the CDR3, the DNA is TGCGCCAGCAGCCCGGCGGGAGAATATGATGAGCAGTTCTTC.

V is TRBV5-1 and J is TRBJ1-2; possibly TRBD1 for D (5 bases). Germline CDR1 is SGHRS and CDR2 is YFSETQ. The V end lost 4 bases, the J end lost 2 bases, and 12 bases lay between the germline ends. The CDR3 runs 14 residues. The CDR3 DNA sequence: TGCGCCAGCAGCCCAACCGGACAAAACTATGGCTACACCTTC. Amino acid sequence: CASSPTGQNYGYTF. Full variable domain (outside the CDR3, taken from reference TRBV5-1 and TRBJ1-2): KAGVTQTPRYLIKTRGQQVTLSCSPISGHRSVSWYQQTPGQGLQFLFEYFSETQRNKGNFPGRFSGRQFSNSRSEMNVSTLELGDSALYLCASSPTGQNYGYTFGSGTRLTVV.